The present T cell receptor (beta chain) was sequenced within a study of T cells after yellow fever vaccination. This clonotype appeared a few times. V was trimmed by 6 bases and J by 0 bases, leaving 15 bases between them. CDR1 and CDR2 (germline): SNHLY, FYNNEI. The length of the CDR3 is 16 residues. One entry per CDR3 protein, called by TCRdb with MiXCR from the 5' RACE reads. Seen here are roughly 330,000 distinct CDR3 sequences, roughly 6.8% observed once, and the top ten hold roughly a sixth. The clonotype was recovered from a man between 18 and 29 years old who received the YFV17D yellow fever vaccine. Sequences were derived from PBMCs, sampled approximately 47 days after the first yellow fever vaccination. This chain connects TRBV2 to TRBJ1-5, with D tentatively TRBD1 (6 bases). CDR3 loop: CASSGSRDISNQPQHF. CDR3 DNA: TGTGCCAGCAGCGGATCCCGGGACATTAGCAATCAGCCCCAGCATTTT. Together with reference TRBV2 and TRBJ1-5, the CDR3 gives the full variable domain: EPEVTQTPSHQVTQMGQEVILRCVPISNHLYFYWYRQILGQKVEFLVSFYNNEISEKSEIFDDQFSVERPDGSNFTLKIRSTKLEDSAMYFCASSGSRDISNQPQHFGDGTRLSIL.